Sequencing of this TCR beta chain was carried out in a study of cytomegalovirus exposure and HLA in healthy donors. As for the study in general: Across some 400 genotyped donors, about 80% landed in the Caucasian-associated ancestry cluster.

With 60 Vbeta and 13 Jbeta primers, the PCR was carried out. Only in-frame clones appear in the TCRdb table, and some are missing; sequencing was by immunoSEQ multiplex PCR. Of under 150,000 clones in the sample, over 60% were seen once. This CDR3 is built from 16 residues. Germline-derived CDR1 and CDR2 are MNHEY and SVGAGI. Trimming took 4 bases from V and 2 from J; bases not matched to a gene: 6. This rearrangement joins TRBV6-5 to TRBJ1-5, with TRBD1 matching 9 bases. Sequenced sample: PBMCs. This receptor was taken from a man between 40 and 49 years old in good health and CMV-seropositive. In DNA, the CDR3 is TGTGCCAGCAGTTCCGCGGGACAGGGAGGCAATCAGCCCCAGCATTTT. The encoded protein is CASSSAGQGGNQPQHF.